This T cell receptor beta chain was identified in a study of blood T cell repertoires in COVID-19. In the study overall: Researchers got acute and convalescent COVID-19 samples from the United States, Italy and Spain. From T cells, B-cell-depleted T cells, or PBMCs came the material, which was cDNA or gDNA.

As handled by the study authors: Quantification of nucleated cells was approximated via reference gene primer amplification. TCRdb's table, derived via immunoSEQ multiplex PCR, lists solely in-frame clones and lacks some. Clone size and the V and J calls come from that table; the DNA yielded D and trimming. The table lists around 42,000 clones, 90% of them singletons. The CDR3 sequence is 14 residues long. Germline assignment: CDR1 GTSNPN and CDR2 SVGIG (reference sequence). Trimming cost V 1 base and J 5 bases; bases outside gene matches: 5. This clonotype originated in a man aged 50-59 years with active COVID-19. V usage is TRBV30 and J usage is TRBJ1-5; TRBD1 agrees at 7 bases. The specimen sequenced was peripheral blood. Here the CDR3 reads CAWSEQGDYQPQHF. The CDR3 nucleotides are TGTGCCTGGAGTGAGCAGGGGGACTATCAGCCCCAGCATTTT. Using reference TRBV30 and TRBJ1-5 for the parts outside the CDR3, the full variable domain is SQTIHQWPATLVQPVGSPLSLECTVEGTSNPNLYWYRQAAGRGLQLLFYSVGIGQISSEVPQNLSASRPQDRQFILSSKKLLLSDSGFYLCAWSEQGDYQPQHFGDGTRLSIL.